This TCR beta chain was obtained from a study of blood T cell repertoires in COVID-19. The overall study: T cells, B-cell-depleted T cells, or PBMCs supplied cDNA or gDNA.

Method: immunoSEQ multiplex PCR; TCRdb's copy keeps in-frame clones and lacks some. The table has about 440,000 clones, less than 95% seen once. The CDR3 totals 12 residues. Germline trimming cut 0 bases from V and 9 bases from J; bases unmatched to any gene: 0. Germline V gene sequence: CDR1 SGHDT, CDR2 YYEEEE. Two negative PCRs, clearance, or symptom resolution characterized the recovered Cohort 3 donors. The source is a man aged 18 to 30 who had recovered from COVID-19. The material sequenced was PBMCs or T cells enriched from blood (not recorded which). The chain combines TRBV5-6 with TRBJ2-1; 7 bases agree with TRBD1. CDR3 bases: TGTGCCAGCAGCTTGGCAGGGGGTGAGCAGTTCTTC. It specifies CASSLAGGEQFF.